The T cell receptor (beta chain) under discussion was sequenced for a study of OX40 agonist ivuxolimab in advanced cancers. As for the study in general: Patients achieving partial responses numbered three: one hepatocellular carcinoma case and two cutaneous melanoma cases.

The study, taken as a whole, reports: More expanded clones were seen, on average, in CD8+ T cells than in CD4+. Determination of antigen specificity was not performed for the expanded peripheral T cells.

Samples of blood were obtained at baseline, on cycle 4 day 1, and on cycle 7 day 1. This CDR3 is built from 11 residues. CDR1 is DFQATT, CDR2 SNEGSKA, per germline (reference sequence). V gave up 3 bases and J gave up 5 bases, with 7 bases separating them. About this clone: Its antigen is not known.

TCRdb's copy holds only in-frame clones and misses some; the assay was immunoSEQ multiplex PCR. The sample holds some 68,000 clones, about 86% seen once. The TCR was taken from an adult with an advanced solid tumor such as melanoma, head and neck, liver or kidney cancer. The sample in question was CD4+ or CD8+ T cells sorted from blood, obtained in a trial of the OX40 agonist ivuxolimab. The J gene is TRBJ2-5, the V gene TRBV20-1; D not certain. The CDR3 DNA follows: TGCAGTGCTAGTTCCCCCGAGACCCAGTACTTC. Residues: CSASSPETQYF.